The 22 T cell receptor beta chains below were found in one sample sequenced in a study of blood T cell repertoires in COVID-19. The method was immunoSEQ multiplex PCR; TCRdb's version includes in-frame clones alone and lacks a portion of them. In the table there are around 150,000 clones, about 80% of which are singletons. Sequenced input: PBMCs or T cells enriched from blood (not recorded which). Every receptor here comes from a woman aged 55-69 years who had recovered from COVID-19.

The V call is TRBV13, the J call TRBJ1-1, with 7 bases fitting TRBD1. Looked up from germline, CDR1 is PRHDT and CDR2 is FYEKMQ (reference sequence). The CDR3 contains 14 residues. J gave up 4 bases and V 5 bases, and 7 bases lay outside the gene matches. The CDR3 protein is CASSHRQGLTEAFF. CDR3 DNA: TGTGCCAGCAGCCACCGACAGGGACTCACTGAAGCTTTCTTT. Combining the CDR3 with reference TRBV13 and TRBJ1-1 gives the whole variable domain AAGVIQSPRHLIKEKRETATLKCYPIPRHDTVYWYQQGPGQDPQFLISFYEKMQSDKGSIPDRFSAQQFSDYHSELNMSSLELGDSALYFCASSHRQGLTEAFFGQGTRLTVV.

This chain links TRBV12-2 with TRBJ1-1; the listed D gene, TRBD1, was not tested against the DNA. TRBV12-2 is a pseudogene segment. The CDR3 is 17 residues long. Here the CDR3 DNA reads TGTGCAAGTCGCCTAAGTAGGGACAGGAGAATGAACACTGAAGCTTTCTTT. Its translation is CASRLSRDRRMNTEAFF.

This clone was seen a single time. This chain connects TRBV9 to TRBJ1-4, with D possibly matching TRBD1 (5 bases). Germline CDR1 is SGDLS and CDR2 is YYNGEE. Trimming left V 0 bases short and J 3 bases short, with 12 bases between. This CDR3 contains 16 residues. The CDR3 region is CASSVGAGQANEKLFF. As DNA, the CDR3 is TGTGCCAGCAGCGTAGGGGCAGGGCAGGCTAATGAAAAACTGTTTTTT.

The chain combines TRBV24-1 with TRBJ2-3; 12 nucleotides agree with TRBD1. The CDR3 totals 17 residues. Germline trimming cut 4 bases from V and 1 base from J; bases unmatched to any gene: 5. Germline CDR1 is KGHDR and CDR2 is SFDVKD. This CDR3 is CATSEAGTGGRTDTQYF. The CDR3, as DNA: TGTGCCACCAGTGAGGCCGGGACAGGGGGCCGCACAGATACGCAGTATTTT.

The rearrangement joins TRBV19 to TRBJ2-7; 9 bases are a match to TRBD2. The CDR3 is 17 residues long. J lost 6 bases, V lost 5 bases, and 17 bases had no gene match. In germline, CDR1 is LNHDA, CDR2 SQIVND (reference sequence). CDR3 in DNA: TGTGCCAGTAGTCCCCATGTTAGCGGGGGCCGATCCCGCGAGCAGTACTTC. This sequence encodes CASSPHVSGGRSREQYF.

CDR3 sequence (DNA): TGTGCCAGCAGCCGCGGACTAGCGGGGTCCGCCCACGAGCAGTACTTC. It codes for CASSRGLAGSAHEQYF. V and J are TRBV3-1 (or the pseudogene TRBV3-2) and TRBJ2-7; 12 bases align to TRBD2. V lost 4 bases, J lost 5 bases, and 9 bases stayed unmatched. The CDR3 is made up of 16 amino acids. Germline V gene sequence: CDR1 LGHDT, CDR2 YNNKEL (reference sequence).

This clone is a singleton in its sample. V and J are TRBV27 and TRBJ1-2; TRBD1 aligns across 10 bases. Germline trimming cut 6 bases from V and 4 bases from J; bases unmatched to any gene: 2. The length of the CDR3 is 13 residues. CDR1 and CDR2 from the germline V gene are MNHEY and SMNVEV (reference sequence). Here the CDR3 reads CASRDRGGYGYTF. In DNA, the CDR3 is TGTGCCAGCAGGGACAGGGGGGGCTATGGCTACACCTTC.

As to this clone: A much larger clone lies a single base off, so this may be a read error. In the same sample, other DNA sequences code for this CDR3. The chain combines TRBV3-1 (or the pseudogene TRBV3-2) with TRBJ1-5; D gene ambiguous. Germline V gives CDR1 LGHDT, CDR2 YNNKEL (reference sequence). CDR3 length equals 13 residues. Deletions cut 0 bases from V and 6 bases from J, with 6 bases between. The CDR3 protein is CASSQDRGQPQHF. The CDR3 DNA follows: TGTGCCAGCAGCCAAGATCGAGGTCAGCCCCAGCATTTT.

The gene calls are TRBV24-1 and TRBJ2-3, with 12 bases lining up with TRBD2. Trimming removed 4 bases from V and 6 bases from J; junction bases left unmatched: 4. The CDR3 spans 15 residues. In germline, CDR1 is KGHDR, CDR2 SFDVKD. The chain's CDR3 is CATSDSSGGVDTQYF. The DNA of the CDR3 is TGTGCCACCAGTGACTCTAGCGGGGGGGTGGATACGCAGTATTTT.

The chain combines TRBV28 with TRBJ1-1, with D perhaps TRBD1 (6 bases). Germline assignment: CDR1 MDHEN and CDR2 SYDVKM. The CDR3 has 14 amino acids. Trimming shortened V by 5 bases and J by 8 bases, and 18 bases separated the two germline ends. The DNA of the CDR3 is TGTGCCAGCAGTCCCCCAGAAGGGGGAGGGGAAGCTTTCTTT. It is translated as CASSPPEGGGEAFF.

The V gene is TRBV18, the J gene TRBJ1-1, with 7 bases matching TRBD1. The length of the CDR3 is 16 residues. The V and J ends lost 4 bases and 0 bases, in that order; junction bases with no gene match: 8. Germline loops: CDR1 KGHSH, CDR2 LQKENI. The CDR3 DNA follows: TGTGCCAGCTCACGGTACAGGGACAGAATGAACACTGAAGCTTTCTTT. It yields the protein CASSRYRDRMNTEAFF.

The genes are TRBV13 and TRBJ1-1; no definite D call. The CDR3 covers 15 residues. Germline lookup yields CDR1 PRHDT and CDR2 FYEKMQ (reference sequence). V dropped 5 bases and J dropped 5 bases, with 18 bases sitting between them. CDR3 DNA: TGTGCCAGCAGCCGAAGCGCCCTCCGGGAGACTGAAGCTTTCTTT. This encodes CASSRSALRETEAFF.

CDR3 sequence reads: CASSVGPGGQETQYF. DNA of the CDR3: TGTGCCAGCAGCGTGGGGCCGGGGGGACAAGAGACCCAGTACTTC. V is TRBV5-4 and J is TRBJ2-5; 7 positions agree with TRBD2. V shed 4 bases, J shed 2 bases, and the junction held 8 bases outside the gene matches. The germline CDR1 and CDR2 sequences are SGHNT and YYREEE (reference sequence). The CDR3 loop spans 15 amino acids.

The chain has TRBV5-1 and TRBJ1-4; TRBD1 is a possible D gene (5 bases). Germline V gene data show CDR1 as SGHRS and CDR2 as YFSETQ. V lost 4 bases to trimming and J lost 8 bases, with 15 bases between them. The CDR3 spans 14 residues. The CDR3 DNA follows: TGCGCCAGCAGCCCCGACAGCGCTTCAGAAAAACTGTTTTTT. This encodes CASSPDSASEKLFF.

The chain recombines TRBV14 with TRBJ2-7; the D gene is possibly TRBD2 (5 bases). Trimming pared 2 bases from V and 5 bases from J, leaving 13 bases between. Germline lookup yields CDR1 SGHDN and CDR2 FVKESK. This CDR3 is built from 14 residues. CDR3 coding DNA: TGTGCCAGCAGCCAATCCGGGGTCGGCAACGAGCAGTACTTC. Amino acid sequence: CASSQSGVGNEQYF.

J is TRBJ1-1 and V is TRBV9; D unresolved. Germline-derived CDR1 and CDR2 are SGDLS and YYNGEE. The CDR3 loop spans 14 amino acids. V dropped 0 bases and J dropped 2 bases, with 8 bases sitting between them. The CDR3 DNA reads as TGTGCCAGCAGCGTAGCCGTCTCTAACACTGAAGCTTTCTTT. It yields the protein CASSVAVSNTEAFF.

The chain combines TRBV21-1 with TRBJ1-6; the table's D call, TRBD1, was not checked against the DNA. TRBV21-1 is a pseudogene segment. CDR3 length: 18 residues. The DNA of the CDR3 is TGTGCCAGCAGCTCCCTAGCGGGACAGGGGTCCCAGGATTCACCCCTCCACTTT. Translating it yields CASSSLAGQGSQDSPLHF.

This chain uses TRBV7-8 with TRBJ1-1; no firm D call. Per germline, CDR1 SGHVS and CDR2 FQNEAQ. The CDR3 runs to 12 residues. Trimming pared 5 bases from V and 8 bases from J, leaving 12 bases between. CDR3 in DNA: TGTGCCAGCAGCCAATTCGTCGGGGAAGCTTTCTTT. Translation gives CASSQFVGEAFF.

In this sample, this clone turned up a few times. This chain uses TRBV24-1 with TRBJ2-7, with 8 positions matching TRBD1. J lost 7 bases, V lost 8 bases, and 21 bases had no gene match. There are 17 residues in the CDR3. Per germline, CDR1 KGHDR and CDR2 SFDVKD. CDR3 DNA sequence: TGTGCCACCACCCCCATTTCAAAGGACAGGGTACGATGGGAGCAGTACTTC. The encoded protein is CATTPISKDRVRWEQYF.

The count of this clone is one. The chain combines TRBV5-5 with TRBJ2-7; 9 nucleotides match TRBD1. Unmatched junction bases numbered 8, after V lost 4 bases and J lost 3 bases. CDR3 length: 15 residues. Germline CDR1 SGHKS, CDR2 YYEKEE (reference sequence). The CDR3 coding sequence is TGTGCCAGCAGCCCGGACCGGGACAGGGTCTACGAGCAGTACTTC. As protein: CASSPDRDRVYEQYF.

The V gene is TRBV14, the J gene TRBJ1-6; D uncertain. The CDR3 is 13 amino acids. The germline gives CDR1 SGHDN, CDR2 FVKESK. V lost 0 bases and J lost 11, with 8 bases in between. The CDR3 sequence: CASSQDFSAPLHF. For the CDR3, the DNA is TGTGCCAGCAGCCAAGACTTCTCGGCACCCCTCCACTTT.

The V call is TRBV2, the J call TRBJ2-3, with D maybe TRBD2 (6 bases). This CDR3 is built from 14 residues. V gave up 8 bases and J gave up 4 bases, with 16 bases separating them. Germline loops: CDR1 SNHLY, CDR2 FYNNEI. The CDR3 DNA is TGTGCCAGCGGGGGGACGGGGGAGGCAGATACGCAGTATTTT. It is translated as CASGGTGEADTQYF.